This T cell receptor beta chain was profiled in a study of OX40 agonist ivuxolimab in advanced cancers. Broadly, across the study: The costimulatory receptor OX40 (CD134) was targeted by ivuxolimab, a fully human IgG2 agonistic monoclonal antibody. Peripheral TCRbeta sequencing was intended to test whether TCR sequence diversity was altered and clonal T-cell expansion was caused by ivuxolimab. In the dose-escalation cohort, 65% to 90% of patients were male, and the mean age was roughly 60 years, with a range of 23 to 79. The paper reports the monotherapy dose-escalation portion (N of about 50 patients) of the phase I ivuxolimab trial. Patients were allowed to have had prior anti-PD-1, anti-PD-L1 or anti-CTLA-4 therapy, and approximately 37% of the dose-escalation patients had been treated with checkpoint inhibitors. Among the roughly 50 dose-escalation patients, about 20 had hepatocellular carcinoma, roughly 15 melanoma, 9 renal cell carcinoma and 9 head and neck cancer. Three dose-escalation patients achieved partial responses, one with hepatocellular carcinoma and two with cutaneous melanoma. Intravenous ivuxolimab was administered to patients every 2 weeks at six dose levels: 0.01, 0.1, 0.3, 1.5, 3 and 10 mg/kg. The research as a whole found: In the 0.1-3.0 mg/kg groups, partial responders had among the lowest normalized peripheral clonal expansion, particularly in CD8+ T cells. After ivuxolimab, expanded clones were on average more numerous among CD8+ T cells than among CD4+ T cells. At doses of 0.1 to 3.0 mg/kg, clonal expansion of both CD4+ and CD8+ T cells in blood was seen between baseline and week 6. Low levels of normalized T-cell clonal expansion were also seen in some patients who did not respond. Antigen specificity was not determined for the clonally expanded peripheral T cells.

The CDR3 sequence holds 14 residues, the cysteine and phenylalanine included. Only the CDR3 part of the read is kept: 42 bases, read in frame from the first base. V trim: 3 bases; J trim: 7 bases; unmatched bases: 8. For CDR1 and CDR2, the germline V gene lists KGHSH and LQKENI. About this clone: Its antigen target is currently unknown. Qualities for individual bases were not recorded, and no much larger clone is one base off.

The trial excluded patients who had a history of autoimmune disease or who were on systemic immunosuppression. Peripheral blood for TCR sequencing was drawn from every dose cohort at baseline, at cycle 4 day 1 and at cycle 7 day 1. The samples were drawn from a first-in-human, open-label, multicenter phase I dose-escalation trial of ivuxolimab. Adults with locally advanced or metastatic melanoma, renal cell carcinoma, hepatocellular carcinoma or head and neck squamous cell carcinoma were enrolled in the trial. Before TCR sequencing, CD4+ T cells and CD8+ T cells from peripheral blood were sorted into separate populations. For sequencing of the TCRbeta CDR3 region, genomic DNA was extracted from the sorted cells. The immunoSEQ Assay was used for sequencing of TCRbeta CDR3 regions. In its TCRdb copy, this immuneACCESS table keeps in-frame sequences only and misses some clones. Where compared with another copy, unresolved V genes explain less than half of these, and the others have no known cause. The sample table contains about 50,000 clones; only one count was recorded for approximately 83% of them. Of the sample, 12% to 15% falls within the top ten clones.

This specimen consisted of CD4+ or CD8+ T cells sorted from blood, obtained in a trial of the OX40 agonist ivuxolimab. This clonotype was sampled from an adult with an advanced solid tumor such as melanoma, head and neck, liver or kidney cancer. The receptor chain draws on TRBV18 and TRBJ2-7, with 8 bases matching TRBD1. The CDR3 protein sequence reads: CASSPRDRRGEQYF. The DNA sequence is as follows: TGTGCCAGCTCACCCCGGGACAGGAGGGGGGAGCAGTACTTC.